One sample yielded the 14 T cell receptor beta chains listed below, sequenced in a study of response to subunit inactivated influenza vaccine. One entry per CDR3 protein results from TCRdb running MiXCR on the RT-PCR reads. The sample holds about 170,000 distinct CDR3 sequences, about an eighth seen once. These same data were also listed under a study on T cells expressing NK-cell markers. In that study: For TCR beta, cDNA was produced by 5'RACE template switching with UMIs.

Specimen: CD8+ T cells sorted from PBMCs, collected about 11 days after vaccination. The receptors stem from a man over 45 who received an inactivated influenza vaccine.

This CDR3 is CASSQREDTIYF. The CDR3, as DNA: TGCGCCAGCAGCCAGAGGGAGGACACCATATATTTT. The J gene is TRBJ1-3, the V gene TRBV4-1; D is unclear. Germline CDR1 MGHRA, CDR2 YSYEKL. The CDR3 covers 12 residues. Between the trimmed V and J ends, which lost 3 bases and 8 bases, there was a span of 8 bases.

The chain joins TRBV5-1 to TRBJ2-1; D is ambiguous. The CDR3 contains 13 residues. Germline V gives CDR1 SGHRS, CDR2 YFSETQ. V lost 3 bases and J 9 bases, leaving 13 bases between the germline ends. CDR3 sequence: CASSSTEFGEQFF. For the CDR3, the DNA is TGCGCCAGCAGCTCTACAGAATTCGGTGAGCAGTTCTTC.

This clonotype was recorded many times. The chain is built from TRBV20-1 and TRBJ1-1, with 8 bases fitting TRBD1. The CDR3 is made up of 16 amino acids. The germline CDR1 and CDR2 sequences are DFQATT and SNEGSKA (reference sequence). The J segment lost 0 bases and the V segment lost 6 bases, leaving 12 bases of the junction unmatched. The CDR3 DNA follows: TGCAGTGCCCCTCCAGGACAGGGTAGACTGAACACTGAAGCTTTCTTT. It is translated as CSAPPGQGRLNTEAFF.

This clonotype was found a few times. For the CDR3, the DNA is TGTGCCAGCAGCTCGTCTTGGGACAGGGAACCCTACGAGCAGTACTTC. Translating gives CASSSSWDREPYEQYF. This rearrangement joins TRBV7-9 to TRBJ2-7; 9 nucleotides agree with TRBD1. V was pared by 4 bases and J by 2 bases, with 9 bases of the junction left unmatched. The length of the CDR3 is 16 residues. Germline V CDR1 and CDR2: SEHNR, FQNEAQ (reference sequence). The full variable domain, in which reference TRBV7-9 and TRBJ2-7 provide the parts outside the CDR3, is DTGVSQNPRHKITKRGQNVTFRCDPISEHNRLYWYRQTLGQGPEFLTYFQNEAQLEKSRLLSDRFSAERPKGSFSTLEIQRTEQGDSAMYLCASSSSWDREPYEQYFGPGTRLTVT.

Regarding this clonotype: One end of the junction fails to match germline, which may point to a read error. The chain combines TRBV19 with TRBJ1-5; D not resolved. The CDR3 is made up of 12 amino acids. CDR1 is LNHDA, CDR2 SQIVND, per germline (reference sequence). The CDR3 protein is CVSKLRNQPQHF. The CDR3 DNA reads TGTGTCAGTAAATTAAGGAATCAGCCCCAGCATTTT. Variable domain in full (rest from reference TRBV19 and TRBJ1-5): DGGITQSPKYLFRKEGQNVTLSCEQNLNHDAMYWYRQDPGQGLRLIYYSQIVNDFQKGDIAEGYSVSREKKESFPLTVTSAQKNPTAFYLCVSKLRNQPQHFGDGTRLSIL.

Concerning this clonotype: With a much larger clone just one base away, this may be a read error. The chain employs TRBV28 and TRBJ2-5, with a tentative D call TRBD1 (6 bases). Deletions cut 4 bases from V and 5 bases from J, with 17 bases between. Germline V gene data show CDR1 as MDHEN and CDR2 as SYDVKM. The CDR3 has 15 residues. The CDR3: CASSSRTESHETQYF. The DNA of the CDR3 is TGTGCCAGCAGTTCTCGGACAGAATCGCACGAGACCCAGTACTTC.

This rearrangement joins TRBV6-2 or TRBV6-3 to TRBJ1-1; D not certain. This CDR3 spans 13 amino acids. Germline CDR1 reads MNHEY; CDR2 reads SVGEGT. Trimming stripped 0 bases from V and 2 bases from J, with 4 bases between. CDR3 DNA sequence: TGTGCCAGCAGTTACTCGATCAACACTGAAGCTTTCTTT. It specifies CASSYSINTEAFF.

This clonotype was observed a handful of times. The gene calls are TRBV7-2 and TRBJ2-1; 12 nucleotides agree with TRBD2. The V segment lost 5 bases and the J segment 12 bases; nucleotides outside the gene matches: 11. Germline loops: CDR1 SGHTA, CDR2 FQGNSA. The CDR3 has 15 residues. The CDR3 sequence: CASSPRTSGDIMQFF. DNA for the CDR3: TGTGCCAGCAGCCCTCGGACTAGCGGGGATATTATGCAGTTCTTC.

The V gene is TRBV3-1, the J gene TRBJ2-7; TRBD1 agrees at 9 bases. Germline V gene data show CDR1 as LGHDT and CDR2 as YNNKEL (reference sequence). CDR3 length: 16 residues. The junction had 7 bases not matched to a gene; V was cut back by 0 bases and J by 4 bases. The CDR3 nucleotides are TGTGCCAGCAGCCAAGACTACGGGACAGGGAAGTACGAGCAGTACTTC. Encoded protein: CASSQDYGTGKYEQYF.

V and J are TRBV28 and TRBJ2-3, with TRBD2 matching 13 bases. CDR1 and CDR2 from the germline V gene are MDHEN and SYDVKM. This CDR3 is 14 amino acids long. Trimming took 5 bases from V and 7 from J; bases not matched to a gene: 3. CDR3: CASSMGLAGNTQYF. DNA of the CDR3: TGTGCCAGCAGTATGGGACTAGCGGGGAATACGCAGTATTTT.

The chain is built from TRBV10-3 and TRBJ2-1, with 15 nucleotides matching TRBD2. V gave up 4 bases and J gave up 9 bases; unmatched junction bases: 4. This CDR3 has 15 amino acids. Germline CDR1 and CDR2: ENHRY and SYGVKD. The CDR3 reads CAISAGTSGGSEQFF. The CDR3 DNA reads as TGTGCCATCAGTGCAGGGACTAGCGGGGGGTCTGAGCAGTTCTTC.

This clonotype showed up just a few times. The V gene is TRBV3-1, the J gene TRBJ2-1; 10 bases align to TRBD2. This CDR3 spans 17 amino acids. With V trimmed by 4 bases and J by 0 bases, 6 bases remained unmatched. Germline V gene data show CDR1 as LGHDT and CDR2 as YNNKEL (reference sequence). CDR3 sequence reads: CASSPGLAVSSYNEQFF. CDR3 DNA: TGTGCCAGCAGCCCCGGACTAGCGGTGAGCTCCTACAATGAGCAGTTCTTC.

The chain combines TRBV3-1 with TRBJ2-7; D is perhaps TRBD1 (5 bases). CDR1 is LGHDT and CDR2 is YNNKEL in the germline V gene (reference sequence). V was pared by 3 bases and J by 4 bases, with 10 bases between. The CDR3 consists of 13 residues. CDR3 bases: TGTGCCAGCAGCCACAGGGATCCGTACGAGCAGTACTTC. This translates into CASSHRDPYEQYF.

This clonotype has just a few counts. The rearrangement joins TRBV6-1 to TRBJ2-3; no clear D gene. The length of the CDR3 is 16 residues. With 6 bases removed from V and 4 bases from J, the gap between germline ends came to 20 bases. Germline values: CDR1 MNHNS, CDR2 SASEGT. CDR3 protein: CASSHGLGSPPDTQYF. The CDR3 DNA sequence: TGTGCCAGCAGCCACGGGTTGGGAAGCCCACCAGATACGCAGTATTTT.